The rows below give T cell receptor beta chains drawn from one sample of a study of human T cells and chemical hapten exposure. TCRdb passed the RACE reads through MiXCR, listing each CDR3 protein once. The table shows 95,000 or so distinct CDR3 sequences, with 9.5% to 12% occurring only once. The source material was whole blood, sampled in connection with sensitization to the hapten diphenylcyclopropenone (DPC). The receptors derive from a woman between 40 and 55 years old with alopecia areata. Some clones in this sample may be carry-over from other donors' samples. Both conserved end residues are trimmed from each CDR3. Fields, in order: V gene, J gene, CDR3 protein.

>TRBV7-9|TRBJ2-2
ASSVGFRDTGELF
>TRBV7-9|TRBJ2-3
ANSDGYTQY
>TRBV5-1|TRBJ1-5
ASSEGASNQPQH
>TRBV6-6|TRBJ1-4
ASTRGNEKLF
>TRBV20-1|TRBJ1-6
SARSQGRVESPLH
>TRBV6-5|TRBJ2-1
ASSYSRRGVKQF
>TRBV11-3|TRBJ2-2
ASSRGPNTGELF
>TRBV11-3|TRBJ2-1
TSSPRGAGGLNEQF
>TRBV27|TRBJ1-6
ASSLGTGNNSPLH
>TRBV5-1|TRBJ2-2
ASSLYNTGELF
>TRBV27|TRBJ2-2
ASSWRRYTGELF
>TRBV6-1|TRBJ2-7
ASTKGTYEQY
>TRBV9|TRBJ2-7
ASSPVGEHEQY
>TRBV14|TRBJ2-3
ASNLGRLADTQY
>TRBV20-1|TRBJ2-7
SASPGRVERY
>TRBV10-3|TRBJ2-7
AISEAYEQY
>TRBV29-1|TRBJ2-5
SVERTAGETQY
>TRBV28|TRBJ1-2
ASRGEYGYT
>TRBV28|TRBJ1-3
ASSPPGAGSTIY
>TRBV28|TRBJ2-7
ASRVQGANSVHEQY
>TRBV24-1|TRBJ2-7
ATPTKGFSEQY
>TRBV4-1|TRBJ1-5
ASSPRQGAQPQH
>TRBV5-4|TRBJ2-5
ASSRLAAGSYQETQY
>TRBV6-5|TRBJ2-7
ATVGSGGSYEQY
>TRBV29-1|TRBJ2-1
SVDYEQF
>TRBV29-1|TRBJ2-2
SVEDLGTGELF
>TRBV9|TRBJ1-6
ASSVQPGGYNSPLH
>TRBV9|TRBJ1-2
ASSVEDRGGGYT
>TRBV27|TRBJ2-7
ASSFLESVYEQY
>TRBV11-2|TRBJ1-2
ASSLGQSYGYT
>TRBV20-1|TRBJ1-1
SARGQETVNTEAF
>TRBV20-1|TRBJ2-1
SVVSREQF
>TRBV19|TRBJ2-1
ASSMGGRSSSYNEQF
>TRBV6-2/TRBV6-3|TRBJ2-7
AGSYSHRTAGEQY
>TRBV5-1|TRBJ2-7
ASSLGSGSSYEQY
>TRBV5-1|TRBJ2-1
ASSFREGSSYNEQF
>TRBV6-5|TRBJ2-1
ASRKRSITDEQF
>TRBV7-2|TRBJ2-7
ASSPQTYEQY
>TRBV7-2|TRBJ2-1
ASSLSRSNRDEQF
>TRBV7-8|TRBJ2-5
ASSLAWSEEETQY
>TRBV19|TRBJ1-2
ASSNRGRVPYGYT
>TRBV18|TRBJ1-5
ASSTTGSNQPQH
>TRBV18|TRBJ1-2
ASSPGRQEANGYT
>TRBV7-6|TRBJ1-1
ASSLGGSNTEAF
>TRBV11-3|TRBJ2-2
ASSSGQGAGTGELF
>TRBV4-2|TRBJ1-2
ASSQDHRASYGYT
>TRBV5-4|TRBJ2-7
ASSLELQGWEQY
>TRBV29-1|TRBJ2-6
SVADSGANVLT
>TRBV11-2|TRBJ2-2
ASRRRDKSNTGELF
>TRBV4-3|TRBJ2-2
ASSQDPPSAAGELF
>TRBV29-1|TRBJ2-7
SVGTSGRFAYEQY
>TRBV6-4|TRBJ2-1
ASSPRGTGYNEQF
>TRBV27|TRBJ2-7
ASNIYLGTGGGGSYEQY
>TRBV12-3/TRBV12-4|TRBJ2-7
ASSLGDREA
>TRBV5-1|TRBJ2-3
ASSAGLAGITDTQY